The T cell receptor (beta chain) described here comes from a study of blood T cell repertoires in COVID-19. TCRdb's copy holds only in-frame clones and misses some; the assay was immunoSEQ multiplex PCR. The repertoire has some 100,000 clones, almost 95% of them found once; the top ten carry approximately 6%. Trimming removed 4 bases at V and 1 base at J, with 17 bases between. CDR3 size: 16 residues. Germline values: CDR1 SGHDT, CDR2 YYEEEE. The TCR comes from a woman aged 60-75 years with active COVID-19. Sequenced input: peripheral blood. The V call is TRBV5-6, the J call TRBJ1-2, with unresolved D. CDR3 bases: TGTGCCAGCAGCCCGTTATCCTTACAGAGTAACTATGGCTACACCTTC. Its protein product is CASSPLSLQSNYGYTF. Based on the CDR3 plus reference TRBV5-6 and TRBJ1-2, the full variable domain is DAGVTQSPTHLIKTRGQQVTLRCSPKSGHDTVSWYQQALGQGPQFIFQYYEEEERQRGNFPDRFSGHQFPNYSSELNVNALLLGDSALYLCASSPLSLQSNYGYTFGSGTRLTVV.